The subject of this entry is one T cell receptor (beta chain). The antigen is unknown. This specimen comes from a study of T cell responses to AZD1222 COVID-19 vaccine. Study-wide points: No day 14 peak samples; only post-peak repertoires were characterized. Among vaccine-associated CD4 TCRs, coverage spanned spike, with dominance at 160-218 and 743-854.

V lost 3 bases to trimming and J lost 3 bases, with 9 bases between them. CDR3 length: 14 amino acids. Germline-derived CDR1 and CDR2 are SGHRS and YFSETQ. This table comes from immunoSEQ multiplex PCR, and its TCRdb copy is limited to in-frame clones, with some not included. Of 120,000 to 150,000 clones in the sample, 86% were seen once. The rearrangement links TRBV5-1 to TRBJ2-2, with a tentative D call TRBD1 (5 bases). The clonotype originates from an adult who received the AZD1222 COVID-19 vaccine. Sequences were derived from peripheral blood, sampled 28 days after the second AZD1222 dose. The CDR3 loop reads CASSWGRDTGELFF. The CDR3 bases are TGCGCCAGCAGCTGGGGCAGGGACACCGGGGAGCTGTTTTTT.